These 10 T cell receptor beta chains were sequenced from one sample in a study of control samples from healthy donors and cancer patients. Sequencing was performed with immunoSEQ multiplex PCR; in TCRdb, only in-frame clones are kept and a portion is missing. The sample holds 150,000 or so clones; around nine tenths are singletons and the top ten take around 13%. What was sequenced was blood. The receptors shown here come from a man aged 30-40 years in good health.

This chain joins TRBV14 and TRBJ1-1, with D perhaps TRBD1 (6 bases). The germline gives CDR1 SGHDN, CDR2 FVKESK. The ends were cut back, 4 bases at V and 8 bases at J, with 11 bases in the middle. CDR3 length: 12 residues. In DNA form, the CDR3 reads TGTGCCAGCAGCCGGGGGGCGTGGGAAGCTTTCTTT. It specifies CASSRGAWEAFF.

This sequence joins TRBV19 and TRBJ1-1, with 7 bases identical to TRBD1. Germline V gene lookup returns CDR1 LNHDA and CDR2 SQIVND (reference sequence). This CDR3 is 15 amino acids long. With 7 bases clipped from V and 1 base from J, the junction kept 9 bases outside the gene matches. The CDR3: CASTSSGQKNTEAFF. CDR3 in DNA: TGTGCCAGTACAAGCTCGGGACAGAAGAACACTGAAGCTTTCTTT.

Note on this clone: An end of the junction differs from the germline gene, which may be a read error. The CDR3, as DNA: TGTGCCAGCAGTCAAGGGGTGTCCGCATACTATGGCTACACCTTC. This gives the protein CASSQGVSAYYGYTF. The V and J genes are TRBV14 and TRBJ1-2, with D perhaps TRBD1 (5 bases). The CDR3 runs 15 residues. Germline assignment: CDR1 SGHDN and CDR2 FVKESK.

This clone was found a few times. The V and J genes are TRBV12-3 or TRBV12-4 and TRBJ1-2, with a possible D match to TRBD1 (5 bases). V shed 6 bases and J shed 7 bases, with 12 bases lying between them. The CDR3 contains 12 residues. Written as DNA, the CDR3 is TGTGCCAGCAGCCTCCAGGGTTTTGGCTACACCTTC. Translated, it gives CASSLQGFGYTF.

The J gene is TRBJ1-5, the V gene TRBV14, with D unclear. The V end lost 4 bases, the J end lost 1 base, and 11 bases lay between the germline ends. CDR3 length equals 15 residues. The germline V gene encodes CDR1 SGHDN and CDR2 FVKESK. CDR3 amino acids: CASSLSSGSNQPQHF. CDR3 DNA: TGTGCCAGCAGCCTGTCGTCGGGGAGCAATCAGCCCCAGCATTTT.

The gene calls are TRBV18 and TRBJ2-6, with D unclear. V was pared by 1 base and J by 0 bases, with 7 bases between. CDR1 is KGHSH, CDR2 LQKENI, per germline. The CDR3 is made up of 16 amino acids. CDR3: CASSPLTNSGANVLTF. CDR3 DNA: TGTGCCAGCTCACCACTAACGAACTCTGGGGCCAACGTCCTGACTTTC.

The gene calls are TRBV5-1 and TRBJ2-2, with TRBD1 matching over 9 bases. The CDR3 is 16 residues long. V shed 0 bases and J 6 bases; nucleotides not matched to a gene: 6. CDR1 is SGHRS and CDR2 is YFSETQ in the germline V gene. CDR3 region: CASSLGRDRDPGELFF. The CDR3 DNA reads TGCGCCAGCAGCTTGGGCCGGGACAGGGATCCCGGGGAGCTGTTTTTT.

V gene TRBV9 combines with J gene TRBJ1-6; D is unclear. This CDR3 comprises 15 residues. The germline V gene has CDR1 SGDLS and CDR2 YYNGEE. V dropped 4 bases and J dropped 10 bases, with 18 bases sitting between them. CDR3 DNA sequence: TGTGCCAGCAGCCGTGCTCCTGGAGACTACTCACCCCTCCACTTT. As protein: CASSRAPGDYSPLHF.

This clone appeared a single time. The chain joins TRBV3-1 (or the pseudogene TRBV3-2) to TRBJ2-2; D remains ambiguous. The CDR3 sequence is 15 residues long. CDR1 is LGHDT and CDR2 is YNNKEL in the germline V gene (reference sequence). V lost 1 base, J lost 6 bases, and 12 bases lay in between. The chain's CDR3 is CASSQVPQDPGELFF. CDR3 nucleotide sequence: TGTGCCAGCAGCCAAGTTCCGCAGGACCCCGGGGAGCTGTTTTTT.

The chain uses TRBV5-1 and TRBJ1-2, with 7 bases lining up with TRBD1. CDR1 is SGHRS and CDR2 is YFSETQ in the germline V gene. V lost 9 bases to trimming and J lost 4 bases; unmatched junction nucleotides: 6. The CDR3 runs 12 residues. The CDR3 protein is CAIRDSAYGYTF. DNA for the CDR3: TGCGCCATCAGGGACAGCGCCTATGGCTACACCTTC.